The T cell receptor beta chain described here comes from a study of graft-versus-host responses after intestinal transplantation. The CDR3 extends over 14 amino acids. Germline V gene sequence: CDR1 MGHRA, CDR2 YSYEKL. Deletions cut 1 base from V and 6 bases from J, with 10 bases between. Assay: immunoSEQ multiplex PCR; the TCRdb copy retains only in-frame clones and omits some. The sample lists 80,000 to 100,000 clones, over 80% occurring once. With regard to this clone: Antigen: not known.

The V gene is TRBV4-1, the J gene TRBJ1-3; no definite D call. The source is a human donor who received an intestinal transplant. This sample comprised unstimulated CD8+ T cells sorted from spleen or lymph node cells, obtained before intestinal transplant. The CDR3 reads CASSQVLSENTIYF. The CDR3 coding sequence is TGCGCCAGCAGCCAAGTCCTGTCGGAAAACACCATATATTTT.